This T cell receptor (beta chain) was identified in a study of cytomegalovirus exposure and HLA in healthy donors. The PCR ran on 60 Vbeta and 13 Jbeta primers. Using immunoSEQ multiplex PCR, the repertoire was profiled, and TCRdb retains in-frame clones only, with some absent. The sample lists 100,000 to 150,000 clones; more than 65% were seen once. CDR1 is MGHRA and CDR2 is YSYEKL in the germline V gene. This CDR3 comprises 16 residues. V was pared by 1 base and J by 6 bases, with 11 bases of the junction left unmatched. The receptor was isolated from a woman aged 55 to 70 in good health and CMV-seropositive. The V gene is TRBV4-1, the J gene TRBJ2-7, with 8 bases aligning to TRBD1. The sequenced material came from PBMCs. CDR3 nucleotides: TGCGCCAGCAGCCAAGGACAGGGGTTATCGTTACCCGAGCAGTACTTC. This sequence encodes CASSQGQGLSLPEQYF.